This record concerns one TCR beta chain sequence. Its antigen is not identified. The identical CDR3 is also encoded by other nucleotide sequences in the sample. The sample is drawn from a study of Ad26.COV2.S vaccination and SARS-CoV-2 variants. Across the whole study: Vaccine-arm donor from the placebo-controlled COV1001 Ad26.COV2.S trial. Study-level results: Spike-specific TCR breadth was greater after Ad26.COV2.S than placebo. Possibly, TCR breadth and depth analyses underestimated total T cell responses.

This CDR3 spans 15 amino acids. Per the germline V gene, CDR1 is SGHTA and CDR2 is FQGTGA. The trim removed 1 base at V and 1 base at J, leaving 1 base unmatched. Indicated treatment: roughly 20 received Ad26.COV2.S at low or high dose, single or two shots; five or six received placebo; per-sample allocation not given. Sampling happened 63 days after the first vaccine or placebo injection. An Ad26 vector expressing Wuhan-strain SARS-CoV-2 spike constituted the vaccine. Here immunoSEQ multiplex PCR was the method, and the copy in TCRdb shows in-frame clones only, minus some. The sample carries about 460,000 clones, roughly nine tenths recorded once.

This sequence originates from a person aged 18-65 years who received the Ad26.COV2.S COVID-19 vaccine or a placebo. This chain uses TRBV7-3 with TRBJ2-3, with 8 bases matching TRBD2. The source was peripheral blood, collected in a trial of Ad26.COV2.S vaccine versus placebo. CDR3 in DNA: TGTGCCAGCAGCTTAATGCGGGGGGGCACAGATACGCAGTATTTT. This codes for CASSLMRGGTDTQYF.